This T cell receptor (beta chain) was captured by sequencing in a study of Graves' ophthalmopathy and Graves' hyperthyroidism. V lost 9 bases and J 5 bases, leaving 19 bases between the germline ends. The CDR3 has 14 residues. Germline assignment: CDR1 LNHDA and CDR2 SQIVND (reference sequence). The authors amplified TCR beta CDR3 regions from RNA transcripts. Scientists carried out first-round RT-PCR using HTBI primers and then a second-round multiplex PCR. TCRdb passed the multiplex PCR reads through MiXCR, listing each CDR3 protein once. The table lists 650,000 to 900,000 distinct CDR3 sequences, 40% of them singletons.

This clonotype originated in an adult man with Graves' ophthalmopathy. Sequenced sample: peripheral blood. The chain combines TRBV19 with TRBJ1-1; D uncertain. The DNA for the CDR3 is TGTGCCAGCAAAGTAACGGTCCGGCGGACTGAAGCTTTCTTT. Translated, it gives CASKVTVRRTEAFF.